Below are 5 T cell receptor beta chains sequenced from a single sample in a study of identical twins. A single record per CDR3 protein comes from TCRdb applying MiXCR to the 5' RACE reads. The data contain a few hundred thousand distinct CDR3 sequences, about 10% of them singletons. The sample consisted of memory T cells sorted from blood. These receptors all come from a man between 50 and 59 years old in good health.

This clonotype showed up just a few times. The gene calls are TRBV20-1 and TRBJ1-1, with TRBD1 identical over 8 bases. CDR1 and CDR2 (germline): DFQATT, SNEGSKA (reference sequence). The V segment lost 3 bases and the J segment 10 bases; nucleotides outside the gene matches: 10. The CDR3 is 13 amino acids. The CDR3 DNA reads as TGCAGTGCTAGTCCATCCCCCGGGACAGGAGCTTTCTTT. It yields the protein CSASPSPGTGAFF.

This chain uses TRBV2 with TRBJ2-1, with 10 bases that match TRBD1. CDR3 length equals 16 residues. Trimming cost V 7 bases and J 8 bases; bases outside gene matches: 14. Germline V lookup: CDR1 SNHLY, CDR2 FYNNEI. This CDR3 reads CASTSPGGQGLHEQFF. The CDR3, as DNA: TGTGCCAGCACCTCACCGGGGGGACAGGGGTTACATGAGCAGTTCTTC.

In its sample, this clonotype was seen many times. In nucleotides, the CDR3 is TGCGCCAGCAGCTTCCGGGACTTTGTTGGCTACACCTTC. Its translation is CASSFRDFVGYTF. The chain is built from TRBV5-1 and TRBJ1-2; D is possibly TRBD1 (5 bases). V lost 2 bases to trimming and J lost 7 bases, with 12 bases between them. The CDR3 loop spans 13 amino acids. CDR1 and CDR2 (germline): SGHRS, YFSETQ.

This clonotype was observed many times. The chain recombines TRBV12-3 or TRBV12-4 with TRBJ1-2; no firm D call. V lost 3 bases, J lost 7 bases, and 15 bases lay in between. The CDR3 runs 14 residues. CDR3 sequence: CASSLIFPYRGYTF. The CDR3 region has the DNA TGTGCCAGCAGTTTGATTTTCCCCTACCGTGGCTACACCTTC.

V and J are TRBV11-1 and TRBJ2-3; TRBD1 matches at 9 bases. This CDR3 spans 16 amino acids. The junction had 8 bases not matched to a gene; V was cut back by 5 bases and J by 2 bases. The germline CDR1 and CDR2 sequences are SGHAT and FQDESV (reference sequence). The CDR3 bases are TGTGCCAGCAGCCCGGGCCGGGACAGGGTCACAGATACGCAGTATTTT. Amino acids: CASSPGRDRVTDTQYF.